The 9 T cell receptor beta chains reported below all come from one sample, sequenced in a study of T cell responses to AZD1222 COVID-19 vaccine. The method was immunoSEQ multiplex PCR; TCRdb's version includes in-frame clones alone and lacks a portion of them. The top ten hold 1.5% to 2% of the sample, which has over 150,000 clones, 94% seen once. Sequencing used peripheral blood, obtained 28 days after the second AZD1222 dose. The source of these receptors is an adult who received the AZD1222 COVID-19 vaccine.

This clone has a handful of counts. The chain employs TRBV11-2 and TRBJ2-5, with 10 positions matching TRBD2. There are 15 residues in the CDR3. V gave up 1 base and J gave up 1 base; unmatched junction bases: 0. The germline V gene encodes CDR1 SGHAT and CDR2 FQNNGV. The CDR3 DNA is TGTGCCAGCAGCTTAGGGACTAGCGGCCAAGAGACCCAGTACTTC. This gives the protein CASSLGTSGQETQYF.

A single count supports this clone. The chain carries TRBV28 and TRBJ1-4; 7 nucleotides agree with TRBD1. Germline CDR1 and CDR2: MDHEN and SYDVKM. This CDR3 has 12 residues. Trimming cost V 2 bases and J 9 bases; bases outside gene matches: 0. The CDR3, as DNA: TGTGCCAGCAGTTTAAGGGGGCAAAAACTGTTTTTT. Protein: CASSLRGQKLFF.

In the case of this clone: The sample carries other DNA sequences with the same CDR3. V gene TRBV5-1 combines with J gene TRBJ2-7; D is unclear. This CDR3 spans 14 amino acids. Trimming took off 0 bases at V and 2 bases at J, with 9 bases between the two ends. Germline loops: CDR1 SGHRS, CDR2 YFSETQ. Written as DNA, the CDR3 is TGCGCCAGCAGCTTGGAGCTATCCCCCTACGAGCAGTACTTC. Its translation: CASSLELSPYEQYF. Supplemented by reference TRBV5-1 and TRBJ2-7, the full variable domain reads KAGVTQTPRYLIKTRGQQVTLSCSPISGHRSVSWYQQTPGQGLQFLFEYFSETQRNKGNFPGRFSGRQFSNSRSEMNVSTLELGDSALYLCASSLELSPYEQYFGPGTRLTVT.

This sequence joins TRBV2 and TRBJ1-1, with D possibly being TRBD1 (5 bases). CDR1 and CDR2 (germline): SNHLY, FYNNEI. CDR3 length: 15 amino acids. Trimming shortened V by 2 bases and J by 6 bases, and 16 bases separated the two germline ends. The CDR3 loop reads CASSEMRGRGPEAFF. CDR3 in DNA: TGTGCCAGCAGTGAAATGAGGGGCCGGGGACCTGAAGCTTTCTTT.

The gene calls are TRBV12-3 or TRBV12-4 and TRBJ2-5; TRBD1 matches at 7 bases. The length of the CDR3 is 13 residues. V shed 3 bases and J 5 bases; nucleotides not matched to a gene: 3. The CDR3 reads CASSLGQRETQYF. The CDR3, as DNA: TGTGCCAGCAGTTTGGGACAGAGGGAGACCCAGTACTTC.

Remarks on this clone: The DNA is left out, because the CDR3 cannot be placed on it with certainty; the CDR3 is given as TCRdb lists it. The chain carries TRBV7-3 and TRBJ2-1; TRBD2, the table's D call, was not compared with the DNA. The CDR3 totals 14 residues, both ends included. Germline lookup yields CDR1 SGHTA and CDR2 FQGTGA. Here the CDR3 reads CASSLGFASGNKFF.

The V and J genes are TRBV9 and TRBJ1-6, with a tentative D call TRBD1 (6 bases). The V gene lost 3 bases and the J gene lost 8 bases, with 21 bases spanning the gap. CDR3 length equals 17 residues. Germline V gives CDR1 SGDLS, CDR2 YYNGEE. CDR3: CASSEGGVWDRHSPLHF. DNA of the CDR3: TGTGCCAGCAGCGAGGGGGGGGTTTGGGACCGGCATTCACCCCTCCACTTT.

The chain combines TRBV6-5 with TRBJ1-1, with D maybe TRBD1 (6 bases). V was shortened by 3 bases and J by 1 base, with 12 bases between the two germline ends. This CDR3 comprises 15 residues. Per germline, CDR1 MNHEY and CDR2 SVGAGI. CDR3 sequence: CASSYGDITNTEAFF. The DNA of the CDR3 is TGTGCCAGCAGTTATGGGGACATTACGAACACTGAAGCTTTCTTT.

J is TRBJ2-3 and V is TRBV30; the D gene is possibly TRBD2 (5 bases). Germline assignment: CDR1 GTSNPN and CDR2 SVGIG (reference sequence). CDR3 size: 12 residues. The V gene lost 0 bases and the J gene lost 10 bases, with 11 bases spanning the gap. CDR3 residues: CAWSVRGSAQYF. The CDR3, as DNA: TGTGCCTGGAGTGTACGTGGGAGTGCGCAGTATTTT.